A single sample gave rise to the 3 T cell receptor beta chains below, sequenced in a study of blood T cell repertoires in COVID-19. Method: immunoSEQ multiplex PCR; TCRdb's copy keeps in-frame clones and lacks some. The sample yields around 200,000 clones, 70% to 90% seen once. The specimen sequenced was peripheral blood. All receptors come from a middle-aged man with active or convalescent COVID-19.

In its sample, this clone was seen a few times. The J gene is TRBJ1-5, the V gene TRBV5-1; no clear D. The CDR3 consists of 15 residues. Germline V lookup: CDR1 SGHRS, CDR2 YFSETQ. The ends were cut back, 0 bases at V and 2 bases at J, with 9 bases in the middle. CDR3 bases: TGCGCCAGCAGCTTGGGGACTACGGGCAATCAGCCCCAGCATTTT. Its translation: CASSLGTTGNQPQHF.

This chain joins TRBV5-4 and TRBJ2-3, with 7 bases that match TRBD2. Germline V gene lookup returns CDR1 SGHNT and CDR2 YYREEE (reference sequence). Trimming cost V 4 bases and J 3 bases; bases outside gene matches: 14. The CDR3 has 17 residues. For the CDR3, the DNA is TGTGCCAGCAGCCAGAGACTAGCAACGACGGTGACAGATACGCAGTATTTT. Translated, it gives CASSQRLATTVTDTQYF.

This sequence joins TRBV6-6 and TRBJ2-2, with TRBD1 identical over 10 bases. The CDR3 runs 16 residues. The J segment lost 1 base and the V segment lost 5 bases, leaving 4 bases of the junction unmatched. Germline CDR1 MNHNY, CDR2 SVGAGI (reference sequence). The CDR3 protein is CASSPRDRGNTGELFF. The CDR3 bases are TGTGCCAGCAGTCCGCGGGACAGGGGGAACACCGGGGAGCTGTTTTTT.